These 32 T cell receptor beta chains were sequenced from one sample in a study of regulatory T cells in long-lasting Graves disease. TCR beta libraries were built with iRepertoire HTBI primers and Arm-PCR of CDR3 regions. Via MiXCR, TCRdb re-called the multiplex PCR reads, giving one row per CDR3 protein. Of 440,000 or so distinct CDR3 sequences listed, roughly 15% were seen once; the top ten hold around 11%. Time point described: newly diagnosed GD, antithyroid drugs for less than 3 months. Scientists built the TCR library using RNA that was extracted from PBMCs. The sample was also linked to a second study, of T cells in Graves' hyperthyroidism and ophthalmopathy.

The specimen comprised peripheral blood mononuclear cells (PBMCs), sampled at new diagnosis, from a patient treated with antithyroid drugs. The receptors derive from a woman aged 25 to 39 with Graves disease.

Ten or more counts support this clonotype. The CDR3 nucleotides read TGTGCCACCATCCCGGGCAGGGGTGGGGTCGATGAGCAGTTCTTC. Translating it yields CATIPGRGGVDEQFF. V gene TRBV6-1 combines with J gene TRBJ2-1; possible D gene TRBD1, 6 bases. The CDR3 has 15 amino acids. Per germline, CDR1 MNHNS and CDR2 SASEGT. Trimming stripped 10 bases from V and 8 bases from J, with 24 bases between.

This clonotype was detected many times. CDR3 DNA: TGTGCCAGCAGCCCCAGGCGACAAAGCTCCTACAATGAGCAGTTCTTC. Translated: CASSPRRQSSYNEQFF. The chain carries TRBV7-9 and TRBJ2-1; the D is unclear. Trimming pared 5 bases from V and 0 bases from J, leaving 14 bases between. This CDR3 is 16 amino acids long. In germline, CDR1 is SEHNR, CDR2 FQNEAQ (reference sequence).

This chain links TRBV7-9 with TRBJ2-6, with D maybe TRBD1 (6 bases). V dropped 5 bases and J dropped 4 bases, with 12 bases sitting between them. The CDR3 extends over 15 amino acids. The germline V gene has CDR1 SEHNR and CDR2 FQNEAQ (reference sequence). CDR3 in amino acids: CASSRRGSGANVLTF. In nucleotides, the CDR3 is TGTGCCAGCAGCCGAAGGGGGTCCGGGGCCAACGTCCTGACTTTC.

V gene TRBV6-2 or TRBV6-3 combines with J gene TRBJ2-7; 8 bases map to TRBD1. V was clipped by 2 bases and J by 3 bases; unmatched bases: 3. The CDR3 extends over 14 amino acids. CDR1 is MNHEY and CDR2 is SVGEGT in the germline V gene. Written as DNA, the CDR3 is TGTGCCAGCAGTTACAGACAGGGGTTCTACGAGCAGTACTTC. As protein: CASSYRQGFYEQYF.

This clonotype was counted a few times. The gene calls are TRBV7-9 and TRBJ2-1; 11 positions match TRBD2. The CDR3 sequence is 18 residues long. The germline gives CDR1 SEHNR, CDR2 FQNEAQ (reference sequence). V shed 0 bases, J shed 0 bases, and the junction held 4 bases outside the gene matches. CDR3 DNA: TGTGCCAGCAGCTTAGCTGGACTAGCGGGTTTCTCCTACAATGAGCAGTTCTTC. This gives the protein CASSLAGLAGFSYNEQFF. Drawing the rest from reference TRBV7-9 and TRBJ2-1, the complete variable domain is DTGVSQNPRHKITKRGQNVTFRCDPISEHNRLYWYRQTLGQGPEFLTYFQNEAQLEKSRLLSDRFSAERPKGSFSTLEIQRTEQGDSAMYLCASSLAGLAGFSYNEQFFGPGTRLTVL.

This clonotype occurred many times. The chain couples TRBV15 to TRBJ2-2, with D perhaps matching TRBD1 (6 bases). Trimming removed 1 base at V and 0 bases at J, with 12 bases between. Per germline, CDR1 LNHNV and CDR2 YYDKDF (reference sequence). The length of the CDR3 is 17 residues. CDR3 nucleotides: TGTGCCACCAGCAGAGTAATGGACAGCCCGAACACCGGGGAGCTGTTTTTT. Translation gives CATSRVMDSPNTGELFF. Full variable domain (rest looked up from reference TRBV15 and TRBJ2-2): DAMVIQNPRYQVTQFGKPVTLSCSQTLNHNVMYWYQQKSSQAPKLLFHYYDKDFNNEADTPDNFQSRRPNTSFCFLDIRSPGLGDTAMYLCATSRVMDSPNTGELFFGEGSRLTVL.

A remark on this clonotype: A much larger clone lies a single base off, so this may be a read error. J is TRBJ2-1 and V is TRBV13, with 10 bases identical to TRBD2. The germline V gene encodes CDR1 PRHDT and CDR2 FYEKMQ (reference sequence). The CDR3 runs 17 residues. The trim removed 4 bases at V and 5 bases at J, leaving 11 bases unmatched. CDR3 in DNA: TGTGCCAGCAGCTCCGGACTAGCGGAGGTCCTACACAATGAGCAGTTCTTC. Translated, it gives CASSSGLAEVLHNEQFF.

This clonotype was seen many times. The CDR3 DNA sequence: TGTGCCAGCAGTGAAGATGGAAGGGCAGGGGGCGAGCAGTACTTC. Protein product: CASSEDGRAGGEQYF. The chain couples TRBV6-1 to TRBJ2-7; 7 bases match TRBD1. The CDR3 is 15 amino acids. The germline V gene encodes CDR1 MNHNS and CDR2 SASEGT. The J segment lost 6 bases and the V segment lost 1 base, leaving 9 bases of the junction unmatched.

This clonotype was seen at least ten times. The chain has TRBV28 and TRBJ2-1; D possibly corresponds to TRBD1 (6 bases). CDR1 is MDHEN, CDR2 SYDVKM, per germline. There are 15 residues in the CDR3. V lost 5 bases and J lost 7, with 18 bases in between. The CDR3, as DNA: TGTGCCAGCAGTCAAGGGGGAGCCGTGGGGAATGAGCAGTTCTTC. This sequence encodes CASSQGGAVGNEQFF.

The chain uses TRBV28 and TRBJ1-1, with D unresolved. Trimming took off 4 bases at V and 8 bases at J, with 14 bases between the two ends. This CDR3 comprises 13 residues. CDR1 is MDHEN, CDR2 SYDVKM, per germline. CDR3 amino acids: CASSSISREEAFF. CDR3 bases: TGTGCCAGCAGTTCCATTTCCAGAGAAGAAGCTTTCTTT.

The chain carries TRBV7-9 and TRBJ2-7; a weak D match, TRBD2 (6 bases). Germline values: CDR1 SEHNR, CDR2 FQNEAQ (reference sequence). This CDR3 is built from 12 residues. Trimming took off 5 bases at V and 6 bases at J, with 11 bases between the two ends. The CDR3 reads CASSLGLSEQYF. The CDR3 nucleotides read TGTGCCAGCAGCCTGGGACTGTCCGAGCAGTACTTC.

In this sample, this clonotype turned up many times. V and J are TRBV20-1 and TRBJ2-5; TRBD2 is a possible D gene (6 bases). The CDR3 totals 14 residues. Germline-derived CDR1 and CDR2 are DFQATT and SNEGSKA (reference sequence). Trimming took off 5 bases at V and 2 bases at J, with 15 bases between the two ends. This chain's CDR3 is CSARGLSGQETQYF. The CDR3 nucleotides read TGCAGTGCTCGAGGATTGAGCGGGCAAGAGACCCAGTACTTC.

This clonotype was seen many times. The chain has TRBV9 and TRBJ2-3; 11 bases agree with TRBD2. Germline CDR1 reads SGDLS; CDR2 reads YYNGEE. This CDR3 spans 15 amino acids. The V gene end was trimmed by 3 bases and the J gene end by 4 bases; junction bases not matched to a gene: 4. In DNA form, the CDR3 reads TGTGCCAGCAGCGCACTAGCGGGAGTATCAGATACGCAGTATTTT. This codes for CASSALAGVSDTQYF. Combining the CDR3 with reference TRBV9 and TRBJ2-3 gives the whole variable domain DSGVTQTPKHLITATGQRVTLRCSPRSGDLSVYWYQQSLDQGLQFLIQYYNGEERAKGNILERFSAQQFPDLHSELNLSSLELGDSALYFCASSALAGVSDTQYFGPGTRLTVL.

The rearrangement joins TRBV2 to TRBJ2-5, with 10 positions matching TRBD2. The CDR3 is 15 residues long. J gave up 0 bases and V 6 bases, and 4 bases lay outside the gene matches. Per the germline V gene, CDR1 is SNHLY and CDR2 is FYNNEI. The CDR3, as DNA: TGTGCCAGCAGGATACTAGCGGGGAACCAAGAGACCCAGTACTTC. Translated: CASRILAGNQETQYF.

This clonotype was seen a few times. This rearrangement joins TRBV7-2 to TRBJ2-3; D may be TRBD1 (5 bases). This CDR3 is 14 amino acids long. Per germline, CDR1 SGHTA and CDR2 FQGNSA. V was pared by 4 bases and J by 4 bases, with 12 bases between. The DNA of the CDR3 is TGTGCCAGCAGCTCGGACACGACGCCAGATACGCAGTATTTT. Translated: CASSSDTTPDTQYF.

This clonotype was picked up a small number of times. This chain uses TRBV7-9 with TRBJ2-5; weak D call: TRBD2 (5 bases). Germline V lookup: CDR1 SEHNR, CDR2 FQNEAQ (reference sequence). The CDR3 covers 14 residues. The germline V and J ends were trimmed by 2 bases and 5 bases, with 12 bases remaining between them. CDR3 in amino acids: CASSLLVPGETQYF. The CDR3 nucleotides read TGTGCCAGCAGCTTACTCGTCCCGGGGGAGACCCAGTACTTC.

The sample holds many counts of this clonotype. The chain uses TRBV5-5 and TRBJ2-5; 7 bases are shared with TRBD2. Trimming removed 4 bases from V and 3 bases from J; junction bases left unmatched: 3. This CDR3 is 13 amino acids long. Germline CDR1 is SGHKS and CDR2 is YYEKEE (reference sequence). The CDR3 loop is CASSPAGEETQYF. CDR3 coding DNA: TGTGCCAGCAGCCCCGCGGGGGAAGAGACCCAGTACTTC.

CDR3 residues: CASSAWAGDEQFF. For the CDR3, the DNA is TGCGCCAGCAGTGCCTGGGCCGGGGATGAGCAGTTCTTC. The chain is built from TRBV5-1 and TRBJ2-1, with D perhaps TRBD2 (5 bases). The CDR3 extends over 13 amino acids. Germline V CDR1 and CDR2: SGHRS, YFSETQ. V lost 5 bases and J lost 8, with 14 bases in between.

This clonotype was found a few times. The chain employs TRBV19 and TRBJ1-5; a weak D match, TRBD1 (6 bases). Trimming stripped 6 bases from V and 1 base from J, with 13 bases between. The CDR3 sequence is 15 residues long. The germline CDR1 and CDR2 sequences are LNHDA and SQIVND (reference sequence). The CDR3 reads CASSPGGRSNQPQHF. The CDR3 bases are TGTGCCAGTAGCCCGGGGGGCAGAAGCAATCAGCCCCAGCATTTT.

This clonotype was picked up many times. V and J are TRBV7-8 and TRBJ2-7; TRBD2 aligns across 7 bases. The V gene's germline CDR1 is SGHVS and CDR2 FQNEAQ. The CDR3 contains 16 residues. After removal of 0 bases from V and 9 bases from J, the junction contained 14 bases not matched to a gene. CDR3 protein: CASSLAPIAGPAGQYF. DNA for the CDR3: TGTGCCAGCAGCTTAGCGCCCATAGCGGGCCCCGCTGGGCAGTACTTC.

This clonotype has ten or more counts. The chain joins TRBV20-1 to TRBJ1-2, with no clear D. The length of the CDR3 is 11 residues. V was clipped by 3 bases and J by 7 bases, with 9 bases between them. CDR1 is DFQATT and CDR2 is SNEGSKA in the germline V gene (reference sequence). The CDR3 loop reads CSASAGSGYTF. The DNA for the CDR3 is TGCAGTGCTAGCGCGGGGTCTGGCTACACCTTC.

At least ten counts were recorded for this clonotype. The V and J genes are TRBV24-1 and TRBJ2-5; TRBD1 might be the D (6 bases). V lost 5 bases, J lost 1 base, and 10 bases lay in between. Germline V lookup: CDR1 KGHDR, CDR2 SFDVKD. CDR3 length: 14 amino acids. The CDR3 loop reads CATSGNRVQETQYF. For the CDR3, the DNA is TGTGCCACCAGTGGCAACAGGGTCCAAGAGACCCAGTACTTC.

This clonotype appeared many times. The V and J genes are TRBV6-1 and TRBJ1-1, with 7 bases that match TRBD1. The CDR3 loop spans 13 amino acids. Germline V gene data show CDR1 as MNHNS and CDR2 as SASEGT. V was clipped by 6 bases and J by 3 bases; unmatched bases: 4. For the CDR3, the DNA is TGTGCCAGCAGCCGCACAGGGGACACTGAAGCTTTCTTT. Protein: CASSRTGDTEAFF.

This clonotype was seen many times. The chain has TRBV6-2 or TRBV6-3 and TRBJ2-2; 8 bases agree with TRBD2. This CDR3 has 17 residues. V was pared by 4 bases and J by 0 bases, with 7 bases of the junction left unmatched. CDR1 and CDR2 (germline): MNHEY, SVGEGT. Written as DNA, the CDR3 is TGTGCCAGCAGTTCCCCACCGACTAGCGCGAACACCGGGGAGCTGTTTTTT. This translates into CASSSPPTSANTGELFF.

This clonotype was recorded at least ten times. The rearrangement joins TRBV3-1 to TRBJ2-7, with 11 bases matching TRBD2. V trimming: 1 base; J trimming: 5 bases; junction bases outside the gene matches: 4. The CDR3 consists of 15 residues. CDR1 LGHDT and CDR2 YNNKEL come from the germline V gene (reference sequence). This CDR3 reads CASSQATSGSDEQYF. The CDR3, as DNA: TGTGCCAGCAGCCAAGCTACTAGCGGGAGCGACGAGCAGTACTTC.

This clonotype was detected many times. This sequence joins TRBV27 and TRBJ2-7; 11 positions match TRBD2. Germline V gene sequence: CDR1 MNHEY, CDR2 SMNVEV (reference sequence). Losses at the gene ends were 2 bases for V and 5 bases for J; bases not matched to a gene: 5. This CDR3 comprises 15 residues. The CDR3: CASSLVLAGAHEQYF. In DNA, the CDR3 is TGTGCCAGCAGTTTAGTACTAGCGGGAGCACACGAGCAGTACTTC.

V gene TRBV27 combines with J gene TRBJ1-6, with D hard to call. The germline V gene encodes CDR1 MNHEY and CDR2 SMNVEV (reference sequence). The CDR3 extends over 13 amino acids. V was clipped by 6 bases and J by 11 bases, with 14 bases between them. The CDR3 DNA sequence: TGTGCCAGCAGGGGAGGCCGTGAGACACCCCTCCACTTT. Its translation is CASRGGRETPLHF.

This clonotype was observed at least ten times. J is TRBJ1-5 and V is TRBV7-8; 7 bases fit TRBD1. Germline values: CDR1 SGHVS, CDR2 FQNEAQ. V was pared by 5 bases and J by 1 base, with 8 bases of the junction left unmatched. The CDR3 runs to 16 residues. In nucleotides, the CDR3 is TGTGCCAGCAGCGCTCGGACAGGCCTGAGCAATCAGCCCCAGCATTTT. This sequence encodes CASSARTGLSNQPQHF.

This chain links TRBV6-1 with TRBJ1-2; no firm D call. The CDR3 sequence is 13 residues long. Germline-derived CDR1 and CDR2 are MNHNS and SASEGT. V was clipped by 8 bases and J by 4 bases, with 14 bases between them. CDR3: CASRYPEVYGYTF. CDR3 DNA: TGTGCCAGCCGATACCCGGAAGTCTATGGCTACACCTTC.

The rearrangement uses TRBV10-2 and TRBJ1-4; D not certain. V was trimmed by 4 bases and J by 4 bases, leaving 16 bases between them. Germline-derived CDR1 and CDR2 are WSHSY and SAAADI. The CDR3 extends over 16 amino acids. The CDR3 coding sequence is TGCGCCAGCAGTGGGTCCATTAATGGTGTTAATGAAAAACTGTTTTTT. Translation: CASSGSINGVNEKLFF.

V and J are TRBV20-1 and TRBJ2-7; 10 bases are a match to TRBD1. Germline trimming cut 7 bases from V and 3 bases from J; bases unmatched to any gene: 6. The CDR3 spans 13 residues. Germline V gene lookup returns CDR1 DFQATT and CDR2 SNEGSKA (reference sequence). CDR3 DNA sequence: TGCAGTGGGAGGAGGACAGGGGGCTACGAGCAGTACTTC. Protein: CSGRRTGGYEQYF.

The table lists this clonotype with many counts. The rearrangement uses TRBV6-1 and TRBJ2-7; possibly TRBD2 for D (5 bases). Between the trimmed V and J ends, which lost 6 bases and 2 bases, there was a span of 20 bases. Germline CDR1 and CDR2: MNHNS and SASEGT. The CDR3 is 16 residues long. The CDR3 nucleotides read TGTGCCAGCAGCCGCCCGGATTACGGGAAAGCCTACGAGCAGTACTTC. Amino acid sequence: CASSRPDYGKAYEQYF.